This T cell receptor beta chain was sequenced for a study of T cell responses to AZD1222 COVID-19 vaccine. Whole-study results and caveats: Mostly white British, mostly female donors; authors suggested clonal diversity may be underestimated.

Method: immunoSEQ multiplex PCR; TCRdb's copy keeps in-frame clones and lacks some. In the table there are 120,000 to 150,000 clones, roughly 90% of which are singletons. Worth noting for this clone: Its specificity is not known.

This CDR3 region has 18 residues. The source was peripheral blood, collected on day 0 of AZD1222 vaccination. The genes are TRBV21-1 and TRBJ2-7; no DNA check was done on the table's D call, TRBD2. TRBV21-1 is termed a pseudogene. This clonotype originated in an adult in good health. The CDR3 loop is CASSKVETSGGSSYEQYF. CDR3 bases: TGTGCCAGCAGCAAAGTGGAGACTAGCGGGGGCAGCTCCTACGAGCAGTACTTC.